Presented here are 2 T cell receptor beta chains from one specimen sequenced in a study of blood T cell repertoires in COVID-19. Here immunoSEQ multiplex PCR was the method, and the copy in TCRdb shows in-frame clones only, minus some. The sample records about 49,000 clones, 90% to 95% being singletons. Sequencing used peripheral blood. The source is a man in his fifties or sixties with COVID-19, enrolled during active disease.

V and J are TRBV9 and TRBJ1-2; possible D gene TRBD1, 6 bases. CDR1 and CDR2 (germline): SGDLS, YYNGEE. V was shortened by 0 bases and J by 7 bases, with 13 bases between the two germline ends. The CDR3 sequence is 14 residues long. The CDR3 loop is CASSVDPGAAGYTF. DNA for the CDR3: TGTGCCAGCAGCGTAGATCCAGGGGCGGCTGGCTACACCTTC.

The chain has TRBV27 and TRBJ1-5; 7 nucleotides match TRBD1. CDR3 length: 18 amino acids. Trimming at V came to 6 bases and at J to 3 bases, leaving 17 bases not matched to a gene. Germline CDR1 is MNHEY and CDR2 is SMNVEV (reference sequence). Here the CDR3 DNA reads TGTGCCAGCAGCCCTACCCACGACCCGACAGGGACCAATCAGCCCCAGCATTTT. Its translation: CASSPTHDPTGTNQPQHF.